This TCR beta chain originates from a study of blood T cell repertoires in COVID-19. Study-wide context: Collection of acute and convalescent COVID-19 samples took place in the United States, Italy and Spain. PBMCs, B-cell-depleted T cells, or T cells provided the cDNA or gDNA that made up the material.

The data were produced by immunoSEQ multiplex PCR, yet TCRdb's version contains in-frame clones alone and is incomplete. The repertoire holds hundreds of thousands of clones, around 85% seen once, with around 2.1% in the top ten. Germline V lookup: CDR1 SGHTA, CDR2 FQGNSA. The CDR3 is 12 residues long. The V end lost 5 bases, the J end lost 11 bases, and 13 bases lay between the germline ends. Sequencing input: peripheral blood. The rearrangement joins TRBV7-2 to TRBJ1-5; D is ambiguous. This TCR came from a woman aged 25 to 39 who had recovered from COVID-19. CDR3 region: CASSLVGAAQHF. CDR3 in DNA: TGTGCCAGCAGCCTGGTCGGCGCGGCCCAGCATTTT. The whole variable domain, remainder taken from reference TRBV7-2 and TRBJ1-5, is GAGVSQSPSNKVTEKGKDVELRCDPISGHTALYWYRQSLGQGLEFLIYFQGNSAPDKSGLPSDRFSAERTGGSVSTLTIQRTQQEDSAVYLCASSLVGAAQHFGDGTRLSIL.